This entry lists 4 T cell receptor beta chains sequenced from one sample in a study of CD8 T cells in ankylosing spondylitis. TCRdb re-called the 5' RACE reads through MiXCR, storing one row per CDR3 protein. The sample contains roughly 150,000 distinct CDR3 sequences, 25% to 35% of which appear only once. The sequencing input was synovial fluid, either unsorted or a sorted T cell fraction (not recorded which). These receptor sequences come from a male donor with ankylosing spondylitis.

This clonotype was found many times. The chain carries TRBV20-1 and TRBJ1-3; tentatively, D is TRBD1 (5 bases). CDR1 DFQATT and CDR2 SNEGSKA come from the germline V gene (reference sequence). Trimming shortened V by 5 bases and J by 4 bases, and 15 bases separated the two germline ends. The CDR3 runs to 14 residues. CDR3 region: CSAGSQGRGNTIYF. The CDR3 coding sequence is TGCAGTGCTGGTAGCCAGGGAAGAGGAAACACCATATATTTT.

This clonotype has just a few counts. This chain uses TRBV12-3 or TRBV12-4 with TRBJ2-2, with 7 nucleotides matching TRBD1. Unmatched junction bases numbered 15, after V lost 6 bases and J lost 5 bases. The CDR3 is 17 residues long. The CDR3 DNA reads TGTGCCAGCAGGCTGAGACAAAACAGGGGCGCAACCGGGGAGCTGTTTTTT. Amino acids: CASRLRQNRGATGELFF.

The CDR3 coding sequence is TGCAGTGCTAGGGAAAAGCACCACCTTAGCTCCTACAATGAGCAGTTCTTC. Translation gives CSAREKHHLSSYNEQFF. The V call is TRBV20-1, the J call TRBJ2-1, with D unclear. CDR1 is DFQATT, CDR2 SNEGSKA, per germline (reference sequence). V lost 3 bases to trimming and J lost 0 bases, with 18 bases between them. The length of the CDR3 is 17 residues.

V usage is TRBV5-1 and J usage is TRBJ1-1, with D hard to call. The CDR3 has 15 residues. Trimming cost V 0 bases and J 1 base, with 10 bases left between them. Looked up from germline, CDR1 is SGHRS and CDR2 is YFSETQ. DNA for the CDR3: TGCGCCAGCAGCTTGGGAGCTGGGCCGAACACTGAAGCTTTCTTT. Encoded protein: CASSLGAGPNTEAFF.